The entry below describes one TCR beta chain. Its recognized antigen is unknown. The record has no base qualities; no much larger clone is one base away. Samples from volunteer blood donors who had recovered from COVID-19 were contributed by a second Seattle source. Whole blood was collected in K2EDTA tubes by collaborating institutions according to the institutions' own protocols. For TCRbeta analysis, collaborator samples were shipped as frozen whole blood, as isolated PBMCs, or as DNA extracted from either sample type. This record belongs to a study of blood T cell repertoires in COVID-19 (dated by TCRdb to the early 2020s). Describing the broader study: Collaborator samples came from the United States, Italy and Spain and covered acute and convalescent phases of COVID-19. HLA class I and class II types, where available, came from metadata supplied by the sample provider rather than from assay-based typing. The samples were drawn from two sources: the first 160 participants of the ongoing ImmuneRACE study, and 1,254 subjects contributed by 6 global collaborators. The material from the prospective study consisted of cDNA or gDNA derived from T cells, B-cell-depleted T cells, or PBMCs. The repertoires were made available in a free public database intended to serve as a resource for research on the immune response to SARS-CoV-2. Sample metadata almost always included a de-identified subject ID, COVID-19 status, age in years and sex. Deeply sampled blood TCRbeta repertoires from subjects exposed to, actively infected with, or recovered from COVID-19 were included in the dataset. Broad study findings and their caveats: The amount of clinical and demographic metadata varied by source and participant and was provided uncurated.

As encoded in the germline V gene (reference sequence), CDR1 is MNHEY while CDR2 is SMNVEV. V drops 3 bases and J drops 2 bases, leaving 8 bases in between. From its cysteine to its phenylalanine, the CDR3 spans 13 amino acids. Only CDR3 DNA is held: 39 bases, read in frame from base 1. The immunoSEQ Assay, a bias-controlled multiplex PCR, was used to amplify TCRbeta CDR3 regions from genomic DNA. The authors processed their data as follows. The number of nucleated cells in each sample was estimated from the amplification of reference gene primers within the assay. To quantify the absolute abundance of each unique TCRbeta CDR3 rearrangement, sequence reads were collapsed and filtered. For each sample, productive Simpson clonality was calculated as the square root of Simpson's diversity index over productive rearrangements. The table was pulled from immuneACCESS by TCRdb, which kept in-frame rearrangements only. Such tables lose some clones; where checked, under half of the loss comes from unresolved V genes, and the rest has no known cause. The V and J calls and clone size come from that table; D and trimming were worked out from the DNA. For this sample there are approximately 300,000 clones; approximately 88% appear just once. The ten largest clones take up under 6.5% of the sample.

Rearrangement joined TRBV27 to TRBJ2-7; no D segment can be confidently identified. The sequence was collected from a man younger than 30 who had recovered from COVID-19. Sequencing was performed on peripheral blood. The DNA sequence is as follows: TGTGCCAGCAGTTTGGAGAGAGCCTACGAGCAGTACTTC. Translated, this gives CASSLERAYEQYF.